The 9 T cell receptor beta chains below come from one sample, sequenced in a study of T cell responses to AZD1222 COVID-19 vaccine. Generated by immunoSEQ multiplex PCR, the TCRdb table keeps only in-frame clones and is missing some. The table shows approximately 120,000 clones, with 84% occurring only once. This specimen was peripheral blood, taken 28 days after the second AZD1222 dose. These TCRs come from an adult who received the AZD1222 COVID-19 vaccine.

The chain is built from TRBV10-3 and TRBJ1-2, with a weak D call TRBD1 (5 bases). V was trimmed by 2 bases and J by 5 bases, leaving 15 bases between them. This CDR3 comprises 15 residues. The germline CDR1 and CDR2 sequences are ENHRY and SYGVKD. The CDR3 here is CAISESRDGIYGYTF. CDR3 bases: TGTGCCATCAGTGAGAGCAGGGATGGGATATATGGCTACACCTTC.

The sample holds a few counts of this clone. This sequence joins TRBV9 and TRBJ2-1; D gene ambiguous. Germline V gene data show CDR1 as SGDLS and CDR2 as YYNGEE. The CDR3 loop spans 14 amino acids. V lost 0 bases to trimming and J lost 5 bases, with 9 bases between them. CDR3 DNA: TGTGCCAGCAGCGTAGGAGGTAGGGACAATGAGCAGTTCTTC. Residues: CASSVGGRDNEQFF.

The CDR3 coding sequence is TGTGCCAGCAGCGACCTGAGGGCGAACACCATATATTTT. Protein: CASSDLRANTIYF. The chain recombines TRBV7-2 with TRBJ1-3; no definite D call. There are 13 residues in the CDR3. Looked up from germline, CDR1 is SGHTA and CDR2 is FQGNSA. V was clipped by 5 bases and J by 7 bases, with 12 bases between them.

The chain employs TRBV5-4 and TRBJ2-1; 10 bases fit TRBD2. The CDR3 totals 15 residues. V lost 4 bases and J lost 4; bases outside the gene matches: 5. Germline V lookup: CDR1 SGHNT, CDR2 YYREEE (reference sequence). The CDR3 spells CASSVGTSAYNEQFF. The CDR3 DNA sequence: TGTGCCAGCAGCGTCGGGACTAGCGCGTACAATGAGCAGTTCTTC.

The chain carries TRBV5-1 and TRBJ2-7; 14 bases are a match to TRBD2. This CDR3 comprises 20 residues. V dropped 0 bases and J dropped 0; count of bases not matched to a gene: 11. CDR1 and CDR2 (germline): SGHRS, YFSETQ. DNA for the CDR3: TGCGCCAGCAGCTTGGTTGTTGGGACTAGCGGGGGATTCAGCTCCTACGAGCAGTACTTC. It encodes CASSLVVGTSGGFSSYEQYF.

The chain combines TRBV28 with TRBJ2-7; D is unresolved. The CDR3 has 15 residues. Germline lookup yields CDR1 MDHEN and CDR2 SYDVKM. The ends were cut back, 3 bases at V and 2 bases at J, with 14 bases in the middle. This CDR3 reads CASSFAGMSTYEQYF. As DNA, the CDR3 is TGTGCCAGCAGTTTCGCTGGGATGAGTACCTACGAGCAGTACTTC.

About this clone: Germline is not matched at one junction end, which may reflect a read error. The V call is TRBV20-1, the J call TRBJ1-2; D is unresolved. The germline gives CDR1 DFQATT, CDR2 SNEGSKA (reference sequence). The CDR3 totals 11 residues. As DNA, the CDR3 is TGCAGTTCTAGGACTAACTATGGCTACACCTTC. Residues: CSSRTNYGYTF.

V is TRBV30 and J is TRBJ1-6, with D unclear. Trimming shortened V by 1 base and J by 5 bases, and 15 bases separated the two germline ends. The CDR3 length is 16 residues. Germline CDR1 reads GTSNPN; CDR2 reads SVGIG (reference sequence). The CDR3 sequence: CAWSATVGINNSPLHF. The CDR3 bases are TGTGCCTGGAGTGCCACCGTAGGGATCAATAATTCACCCCTCCACTTT.

The chain uses TRBV7-2 and TRBJ1-5; TRBD1 matches 7 bases. Germline V gene data show CDR1 as SGHTA and CDR2 as FQGNSA. Losses at the gene ends were 5 bases for V and 7 bases for J; bases not matched to a gene: 8. CDR3 length equals 14 residues. The CDR3 protein is CASSPDRVQQPQHF. For the CDR3, the DNA is TGTGCCAGCAGCCCCGACAGGGTCCAACAGCCCCAGCATTTT.